This is a list of T cell receptor beta chains from one sample in a study of cytomegalovirus exposure and HLA in healthy donors. Libraries were prepared by immunoSEQ multiplex PCR; TCRdb keeps only in-frame clonotypes and omits some of them. The sample includes roughly 110,000 clones, about 80% of them seen just once. The sample was PBMCs. The receptors derive from a human donor in good health. Each CDR3 is given with its conserved first and last residue. The D gene is left open where the match is weak. Where a row states a size, it is once, few, many or the class of an expanded clone; other rows omit it.

J gene: TRBJ2-7
V gene: TRBV7-9
D gene: -
clone size: -
CDR3 protein: CASSLDTAPYEQYF
CDR3 DNA: TGTGCCAGCAGCTTGGATACAGCCCCCTACGAGCAGTACTTC

J gene: TRBJ1-2
V gene: TRBV6-6
D gene: TRBD1
clone size: -
CDR3 protein: CASSPGQNYGYTF
CDR3 DNA: TGTGCCAGCAGCCCGGGACAGAACTATGGCTACACCTTC

J gene: TRBJ2-5
V gene: TRBV20-1
D gene: -
clone size: -
CDR3 protein: CSASSEETQYF
CDR3 DNA: TGCAGTGCTAGCTCCGAAGAGACCCAGTACTTC

J gene: TRBJ2-6
V gene: TRBV5-1
D gene: TRBD1
clone size: few
CDR3 protein: CASSLTGTGVTGANVLTF
CDR3 DNA: TGCGCCAGCAGCTTGACCGGGACAGGTGTAACTGGGGCCAACGTCCTGACTTTC

J gene: TRBJ1-5
V gene: TRBV28
D gene: -
clone size: once
CDR3 protein: CASSSRAWSNQPQHF
CDR3 DNA: TGTGCCAGCAGTTCCAGGGCCTGGAGCAATCAGCCCCAGCATTTT

J gene: TRBJ2-5
V gene: TRBV2
D gene: TRBD2
clone size: few
CDR3 protein: CASRGSGRGRETQYF
CDR3 DNA: TGTGCCAGCAGAGGTAGCGGGAGAGGGCGAGAGACCCAGTACTTC

J gene: TRBJ1-2
V gene: TRBV6-1
D gene: -
clone size: -
CDR3 protein: CASSGARPSYGYTF
CDR3 DNA: TGTGCCAGCAGTGGGGCTCGACCCTCCTATGGCTACACCTTC

J gene: TRBJ1-2
V gene: TRBV9
D gene: TRBD1
clone size: -
CDR3 protein: CASSSLTGKNYGYTF
CDR3 DNA: TGTGCCAGCAGCTCGCTGACAGGGAAGAACTATGGCTACACCTTC

J gene: TRBJ1-6
V gene: TRBV9
D gene: TRBD1
clone size: few
CDR3 protein: CASSAPRQGRYNSPLHF
CDR3 DNA: TGTGCCAGCAGCGCCCCTAGACAGGGCCGGTATAATTCACCCCTCCACTTT

J gene: TRBJ1-3
V gene: TRBV5-1
D gene: -
clone size: -
CDR3 protein: CASSLNGGDGNTIYF
CDR3 DNA: TGCGCCAGCAGCTTGAACGGGGGGGACGGAAACACCATATATTTT

J gene: TRBJ2-1
V gene: TRBV27
D gene: -
clone size: -
CDR3 protein: CASSLETRGNEQFF
CDR3 DNA: TGTGCCAGCAGTTTGGAGACTAGGGGTAATGAGCAGTTCTTC

J gene: TRBJ2-7
V gene: TRBV19
D gene: TRBD2
clone size: -
CDR3 protein: CASSIDRLAGEEQYF
CDR3 DNA: TGTGCCAGTAGTATAGATCGTCTAGCGGGAGAAGAGCAGTACTTC

J gene: TRBJ2-1
V gene: TRBV5-4
D gene: -
clone size: -
CDR3 protein: CASKTTPYNEQFF
CDR3 DNA: TGTGCCAGCAAGACTACGCCCTACAATGAGCAGTTCTTC

J gene: TRBJ1-1
V gene: TRBV5-4
D gene: -
clone size: -
CDR3 protein: CASREGGASTEAFF
CDR3 DNA: TGTGCCAGCAGGGAAGGGGGTGCAAGCACTGAAGCTTTCTTT

J gene: TRBJ2-3
V gene: TRBV6-1
D gene: -
clone size: -
CDR3 protein: CASSYSGTDTQYF
CDR3 DNA: TGTGCCAGCAGTTATAGCGGCACAGATACGCAGTATTTT

J gene: TRBJ2-3
V gene: TRBV5-1
D gene: -
clone size: -
CDR3 protein: CASSPNRGTRLTDTQYF
CDR3 DNA: TGCGCCAGCAGCCCTAACCGGGGGACTCGCCTCACAGATACGCAGTATTTT

J gene: TRBJ2-5
V gene: TRBV9
D gene: -
clone size: -
CDR3 protein: CASSVGPGKETQYF
CDR3 DNA: TGTGCCAGCAGCGTAGGTCCAGGGAAGGAGACCCAGTACTTC

J gene: TRBJ2-7
V gene: TRBV30
D gene: -
clone size: once
CDR3 protein: CAWSHGDYEQYF
CDR3 DNA: TGTGCCTGGAGTCACGGAGACTACGAGCAGTACTTC

J gene: TRBJ2-2
V gene: TRBV9
D gene: -
clone size: -
CDR3 protein: CASSVGQGLATGELFF
CDR3 DNA: TGTGCCAGCAGCGTAGGGCAGGGTTTGGCCACCGGGGAGCTGTTTTTT

J gene: TRBJ2-6
V gene: TRBV2
D gene: -
clone size: once
CDR3 protein: CASSDGINSGANVLTF
CDR3 DNA: TGTGCCAGCAGTGACGGGATCAACTCTGGGGCCAACGTCCTGACTTTC

J gene: TRBJ1-5
V gene: TRBV19
D gene: -
clone size: -
CDR3 protein: CASIARSNQPQHF
CDR3 DNA: TGTGCCAGTATCGCGAGGAGCAATCAGCCCCAGCATTTT

J gene: TRBJ2-2
V gene: TRBV9
D gene: TRBD2
clone size: once
CDR3 protein: CASSPRASGLRELFF
CDR3 DNA: TGTGCCAGCAGCCCCCGGGCTAGCGGCTTGAGAGAGCTGTTTTTT

J gene: TRBJ1-2
V gene: TRBV28
D gene: -
clone size: -
CDR3 protein: CASSLRGWGYGYTF
CDR3 DNA: TGTGCCAGCAGTTTGCGGGGATGGGGCTATGGCTACACCTTC

J gene: TRBJ2-2
V gene: TRBV7-7
D gene: TRBD1
clone size: -
CDR3 protein: CASSRIKTGGDTGELFF
CDR3 DNA: TGTGCTAGCAGCCGAATCAAGACAGGGGGAGACACCGGGGAGCTGTTTTTT

J gene: TRBJ1-6
V gene: TRBV30
D gene: -
clone size: -
CDR3 protein: CAWSVPTENSPLHF
CDR3 DNA: TGTGCCTGGAGTGTACCGACTGAGAATTCACCCCTCCACTTT

J gene: TRBJ2-7
V gene: TRBV5-1
D gene: TRBD1
clone size: -
CDR3 protein: CASSPQGTGTSYEQYF
CDR3 DNA: TGCGCCAGCAGCCCCCAAGGGACAGGAACCTCCTACGAGCAGTACTTC

J gene: TRBJ2-7
V gene: TRBV5-6
D gene: -
clone size: once
CDR3 protein: CASSLGAYEQYF
CDR3 DNA: TGTGCCAGCAGCTTGGGGGCATACGAGCAGTACTTC

J gene: TRBJ1-4
V gene: TRBV5-8
D gene: -
clone size: -
CDR3 protein: CASSKHRDNEKLFF
CDR3 DNA: TGTGCCAGCAGCAAACACAGGGATAATGAAAAACTGTTTTTT

J gene: TRBJ1-1
V gene: TRBV6-5
D gene: TRBD1
clone size: -
CDR3 protein: CASRTDRAVTEAFF
CDR3 DNA: TGTGCCAGCAGAACGGACAGGGCGGTCACTGAAGCTTTCTTT

J gene: TRBJ1-5
V gene: TRBV19
D gene: -
clone size: -
CDR3 protein: CASSPQGSYSNQPQHF
CDR3 DNA: TGTGCCAGTAGTCCCCAGGGCAGCTATAGCAATCAGCCCCAGCATTTT

J gene: TRBJ2-7
V gene: TRBV27
D gene: TRBD1
clone size: few
CDR3 protein: CASSFRQGFGPSSYEQYF
CDR3 DNA: TGTGCCAGCAGTTTTCGACAGGGTTTCGGCCCAAGCTCCTACGAGCAGTACTTC

J gene: TRBJ1-1
V gene: TRBV27
D gene: -
clone size: -
CDR3 protein: CASRGHLGLNTEAFF
CDR3 DNA: TGTGCCAGCAGGGGACACCTAGGCCTGAACACTGAAGCTTTCTTT

J gene: TRBJ2-5
V gene: TRBV2
D gene: -
clone size: -
CDR3 protein: CASKLVETQYF
CDR3 DNA: TGTGCCAGCAAGCTGGTAGAGACCCAGTACTTC

J gene: TRBJ2-5
V gene: TRBV18
D gene: -
clone size: few
CDR3 protein: CASSVPPETQYF
CDR3 DNA: TGTGCCAGCTCAGTCCCCCCTGAGACCCAGTACTTC

J gene: TRBJ2-3
V gene: TRBV4-2
D gene: TRBD2
clone size: -
CDR3 protein: CASSPHGGRGTDTQYF
CDR3 DNA: TGTGCCAGCAGCCCCCACGGCGGGAGAGGGACAGATACGCAGTATTTT

J gene: TRBJ1-2
V gene: TRBV6-6
D gene: TRBD1
clone size: -
CDR3 protein: CASSTPTGLGNYGYTF
CDR3 DNA: TGTGCCAGCAGTACTCCGACAGGGTTGGGCAACTATGGCTACACCTTC

J gene: TRBJ2-1
V gene: TRBV6-5
D gene: TRBD2
clone size: once
CDR3 protein: CASSSTSGDYNEQFF
CDR3 DNA: TGTGCCAGCAGTTCGACTAGCGGGGACTACAATGAGCAGTTCTTC

J gene: TRBJ1-2
V gene: TRBV2
D gene: -
clone size: -
CDR3 protein: CASSRGGSSYGYTF
CDR3 DNA: TGTGCCAGCAGTCGAGGAGGGTCCTCCTATGGCTACACCTTC

J gene: TRBJ1-3
V gene: TRBV5-1
D gene: -
clone size: few
CDR3 protein: CASSLTGPGNTIYF
CDR3 DNA: TGCGCCAGCAGCTTGACAGGGCCTGGAAACACCATATATTTT

J gene: TRBJ2-7
V gene: TRBV28
D gene: -
clone size: -
CDR3 protein: CASSFRLDPGQYF
CDR3 DNA: TGTGCCAGCAGCTTCCGACTCGACCCGGGGCAGTACTTC

J gene: TRBJ2-1
V gene: TRBV14
D gene: -
clone size: few
CDR3 protein: CASSQEKPRNEQFF
CDR3 DNA: TGTGCCAGCAGCCAAGAAAAACCGCGCAATGAGCAGTTCTTC

J gene: TRBJ2-2
V gene: TRBV5-5
D gene: -
clone size: -
CDR3 protein: CASSSRVLTANTGELFF
CDR3 DNA: TGTGCCAGCAGCTCGCGGGTATTGACCGCGAACACCGGGGAGCTGTTTTTT

J gene: TRBJ2-4
V gene: TRBV5-1
D gene: -
clone size: -
CDR3 protein: CASSPGHSSKNIQYF
CDR3 DNA: TGCGCCAGCAGCCCGGGACACTCCTCCAAAAACATTCAGTACTTC

J gene: TRBJ1-1
V gene: TRBV6-5
D gene: -
clone size: few
CDR3 protein: CASSPRSPGGEAFF
CDR3 DNA: TGTGCCAGCAGTCCCCGGTCCCCGGGAGGTGAAGCTTTCTTT

J gene: TRBJ2-2
V gene: TRBV7-9
D gene: -
clone size: -
CDR3 protein: CSSSLSTGELFF
CDR3 DNA: TGTTCCAGCAGCTTATCTACCGGGGAGCTGTTTTTT

J gene: TRBJ2-7
V gene: TRBV19
D gene: TRBD1
clone size: few
CDR3 protein: CASSVGQVGGVTYEQYF
CDR3 DNA: TGTGCCAGTAGCGTGGGACAGGTCGGAGGGGTGACCTACGAGCAGTACTTC

J gene: TRBJ2-7
V gene: TRBV5-1
D gene: TRBD1
clone size: -
CDR3 protein: CASSSTGTGRTYEQYF
CDR3 DNA: TGCGCCAGCAGCTCTACCGGGACAGGAAGAACCTACGAGCAGTACTTC